A few counts support the clone carrying this TCR beta chain. Antigen specificity is unknown. Germline CDR1 reads SQVTM; CDR2 reads ANQGSEA. The CDR3 consists of 15 residues. V gave up 6 bases and J gave up 4 bases; unmatched junction bases: 4. The table came from immunoSEQ multiplex PCR; TCRdb's copy has only in-frame clones and leaves some out. The table has roughly 180,000 clones, 75% to 90% seen once. This entry is derived from a study of cytomegalovirus exposure and HLA in healthy donors. Findings and caveats of the study: A few CMV-associated chains proved CMV antigen-specific in vitro.

J is TRBJ2-1 and V is TRBV29-1; 15 positions match TRBD2. Sequencing was carried out using PBMCs. This receptor was identified in a young man in good health and CMV-seropositive. The DNA for the CDR3 is TGCAGCGTGGGGACTAGCGGGAGGTCATACAATGAGCAGTTCTTC. Its translation is CSVGTSGRSYNEQFF.